The 8 T cell receptor beta chains in this list originate from one sample, sequenced in a study of identical twins' blood T cells. TCRdb fed the 5' RACE reads into MiXCR, producing one record per CDR3 protein. The sample yields fewer than 450,000 distinct CDR3 sequences, around 30% seen once. The specimen sequenced was PBMCs. The receptors here all came from a woman between 18 and 55 years old in good health.

DNA of the CDR3: TGTGCCAGCAGCTTTCCGGGACAGATCAATGAGCAGTTCTTC. This sequence encodes CASSFPGQINEQFF. V usage is TRBV3-1 and J usage is TRBJ2-1; 7 positions agree with TRBD1. The germline gives CDR1 LGHDT, CDR2 YNNKEL (reference sequence). V lost 5 bases to trimming and J lost 6 bases; unmatched junction nucleotides: 7. The CDR3 has 14 amino acids.

The chain couples TRBV7-9 to TRBJ2-3, with a weak D call TRBD2 (5 bases). The ends were cut back, 6 bases at V and 2 bases at J, with 12 bases in the middle. Germline CDR1 reads SEHNR; CDR2 reads FQNEAQ (reference sequence). The CDR3 extends over 14 amino acids. The CDR3 loop is CASRSRGFTDTQYF. The CDR3 region has the DNA TGTGCCAGCAGGTCAAGAGGGTTCACAGATACGCAGTATTTT. Supplemented by reference TRBV7-9 and TRBJ2-3, the full variable domain reads DTGVSQNPRHKITKRGQNVTFRCDPISEHNRLYWYRQTLGQGPEFLTYFQNEAQLEKSRLLSDRFSAERPKGSFSTLEIQRTEQGDSAMYLCASRSRGFTDTQYFGPGTRLTVL.

Worth noting for this clonotype: The CDR3 does not end in the conserved phenylalanine or tryptophan, so this is likely a read error. The V and J genes are TRBV11-3 and TRBJ2-2; D unresolved. The CDR3 consists of 13 residues. Per germline, CDR1 SGHNT and CDR2 YENEEA. Between the trimmed V and J ends, which lost 1 base and 5 bases, there was a span of 5 bases. CDR3 nucleotides: TGTGCCAGCAGCTTAGGGGTTACCGGGGAGCTGTTTTCT. It is translated as CASSLGVTGELFS.

Comment on this clonotype: In this CDR3 the conserved last residue, phenylalanine or tryptophan, is missing, so a read error is likely. The chain links TRBV7-2 to TRBJ2-3; TRBD2 is a possible D gene (5 bases). The CDR3 contains 16 residues. The V gene's germline CDR1 is SGHTA and CDR2 FQGNSA. V was trimmed by 2 bases and J by 5 bases, leaving 17 bases between them. In nucleotides, the CDR3 is TGTGCCAGCAGCTTAAGGTCACTAGTTGGTGTAGATACGCAGTATCTT. It codes for CASSLRSLVGVDTQYL.

As regards this clonotype: A read error is possible here, since a much larger clone lies one base away. The genes are TRBV20-1 and TRBJ2-5; D not resolved. Per the germline V gene, CDR1 is DFQATT and CDR2 is SNEGSKA (reference sequence). This CDR3 spans 14 amino acids. The CDR3 spells CGAPKADGQETQYF. The CDR3 DNA follows: TGCGGTGCCCCAAAGGCGGACGGTCAAGAGACCCAGTACTTC.

This clonotype was found a few times. The CDR3 nucleotides read TGTGCCACCTTCAGCGAAAACACTGAAGCTTTCTTT. Translating gives CATFSENTEAFF. The chain carries TRBV19 and TRBJ1-1; D remains ambiguous. The CDR3 consists of 12 residues. Germline loops: CDR1 LNHDA, CDR2 SQIVND (reference sequence). Between the trimmed V and J ends, which lost 10 bases and 2 bases, there was a span of 11 bases. The whole variable domain, filled in from reference TRBV19 and TRBJ1-1, reads DGGITQSPKYLFRKEGQNVTLSCEQNLNHDAMYWYRQDPGQGLRLIYYSQIVNDFQKGDIAEGYSVSREKKESFPLTVTSAQKNPTAFYLCATFSENTEAFFGQGTRLTVV.

The table lists this clonotype with a few counts. This chain links TRBV5-6 with TRBJ2-7; 7 bases are a match to TRBD1. V gave up 1 base and J gave up 5 bases; unmatched junction bases: 6. Germline CDR1 reads SGHDT; CDR2 reads YYEEEE. This CDR3 contains 14 residues. The CDR3 spells CASSLIQGKHEQYF. In DNA form, the CDR3 reads TGTGCCAGCAGCTTGATACAGGGGAAGCACGAGCAGTACTTC.

This chain links TRBV6-1 with TRBJ2-1; D ambiguous. The CDR3 is 13 amino acids. The V gene lost 2 bases and the J gene lost 8 bases, with 10 bases spanning the gap. Germline V gives CDR1 MNHNS, CDR2 SASEGT. The CDR3 DNA sequence: TGTGCCAGCAGTGAATATAGGGTCGATGAGCAGTTCTTC. Translation gives CASSEYRVDEQFF.